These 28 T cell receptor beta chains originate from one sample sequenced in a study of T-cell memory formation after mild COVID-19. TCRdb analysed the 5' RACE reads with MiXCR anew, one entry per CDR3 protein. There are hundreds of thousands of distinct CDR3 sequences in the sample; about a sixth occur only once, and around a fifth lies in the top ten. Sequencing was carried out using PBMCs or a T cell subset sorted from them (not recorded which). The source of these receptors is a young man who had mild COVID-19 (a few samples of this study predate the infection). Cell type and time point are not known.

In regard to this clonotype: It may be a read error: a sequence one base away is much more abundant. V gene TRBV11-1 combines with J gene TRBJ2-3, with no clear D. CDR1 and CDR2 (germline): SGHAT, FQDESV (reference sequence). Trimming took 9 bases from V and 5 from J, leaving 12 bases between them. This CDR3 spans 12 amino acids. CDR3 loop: CARSLSGDTQYF. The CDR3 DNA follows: TGTGCCAGAAGCCTTTCGGGAGATACGCAGTATTTT. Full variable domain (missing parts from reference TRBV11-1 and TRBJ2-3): EAEVAQSPRYKITEKSQAVAFWCDPISGHATLYWYRQILGQGPELLVQFQDESVVDDSQLPKDRFSAERLKGVDSTLKIQPAELGDSAMYLCARSLSGDTQYFGPGTRLTVL.

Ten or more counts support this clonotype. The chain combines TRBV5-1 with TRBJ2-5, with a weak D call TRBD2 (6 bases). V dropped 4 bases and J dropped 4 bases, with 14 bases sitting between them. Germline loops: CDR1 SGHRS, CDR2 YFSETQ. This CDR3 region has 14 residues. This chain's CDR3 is CASSPRLGGETQYF. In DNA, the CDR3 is TGCGCCAGCAGCCCGCGACTAGGCGGAGAGACCCAGTACTTC.

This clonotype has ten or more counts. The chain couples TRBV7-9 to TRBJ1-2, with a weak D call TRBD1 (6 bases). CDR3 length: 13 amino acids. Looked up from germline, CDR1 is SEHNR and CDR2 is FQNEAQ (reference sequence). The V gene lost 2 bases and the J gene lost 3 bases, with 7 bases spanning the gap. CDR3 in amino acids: CASSLQGYYGYTF. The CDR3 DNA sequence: TGTGCCAGCAGCTTACAGGGGTACTATGGCTACACCTTC.

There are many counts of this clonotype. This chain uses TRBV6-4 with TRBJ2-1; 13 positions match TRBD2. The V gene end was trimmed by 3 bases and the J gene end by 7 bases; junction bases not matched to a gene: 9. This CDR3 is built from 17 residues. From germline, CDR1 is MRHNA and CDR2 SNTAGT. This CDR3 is CASSEFAGTSGVNEQFF. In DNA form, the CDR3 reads TGTGCCAGCAGTGAGTTTGCGGGGACTAGCGGGGTTAATGAGCAGTTCTTC.

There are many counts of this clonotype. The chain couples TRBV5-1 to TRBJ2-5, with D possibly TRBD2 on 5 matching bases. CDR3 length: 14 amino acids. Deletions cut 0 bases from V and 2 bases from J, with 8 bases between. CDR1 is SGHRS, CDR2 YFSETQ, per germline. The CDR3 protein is CASSLVGEQETQYF. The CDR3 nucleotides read TGCGCCAGCAGCTTGGTGGGAGAACAAGAGACCCAGTACTTC.

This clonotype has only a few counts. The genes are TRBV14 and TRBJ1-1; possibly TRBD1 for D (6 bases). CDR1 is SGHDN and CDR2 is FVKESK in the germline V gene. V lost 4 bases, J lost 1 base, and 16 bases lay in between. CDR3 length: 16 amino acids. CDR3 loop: CASSPLQGPPNTEAFF. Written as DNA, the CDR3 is TGTGCCAGCAGCCCCCTACAGGGCCCTCCGAACACTGAAGCTTTCTTT.

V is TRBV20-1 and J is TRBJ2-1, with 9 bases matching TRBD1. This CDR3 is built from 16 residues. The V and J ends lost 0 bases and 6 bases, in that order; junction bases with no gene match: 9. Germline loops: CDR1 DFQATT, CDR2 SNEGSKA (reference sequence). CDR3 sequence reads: CSARDPLRQGGNEQFF. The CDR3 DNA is TGCAGTGCTAGAGATCCTCTGAGACAGGGGGGCAATGAGCAGTTCTTC.

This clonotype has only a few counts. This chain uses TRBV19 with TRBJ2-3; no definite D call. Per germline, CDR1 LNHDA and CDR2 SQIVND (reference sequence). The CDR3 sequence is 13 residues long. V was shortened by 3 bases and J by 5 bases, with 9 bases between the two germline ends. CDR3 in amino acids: CASSIRGQDTQYF. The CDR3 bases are TGTGCCAGTAGTATCCGAGGCCAAGATACGCAGTATTTT.

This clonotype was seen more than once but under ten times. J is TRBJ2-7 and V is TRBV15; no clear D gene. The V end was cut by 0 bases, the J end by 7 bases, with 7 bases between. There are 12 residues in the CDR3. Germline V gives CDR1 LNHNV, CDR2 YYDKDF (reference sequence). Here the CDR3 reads CATSRDGREQYF. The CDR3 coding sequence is TGTGCCACCAGCAGAGATGGCAGGGAGCAGTACTTC.

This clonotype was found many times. The CDR3 nucleotides read TGTGCCAGCAGCTTAATGTGGGACTCCTACGAGCAGTACTTC. It is translated as CASSLMWDSYEQYF. The J gene is TRBJ2-7, the V gene TRBV7-2; the D is unclear. Per the germline V gene, CDR1 is SGHTA and CDR2 is FQGNSA. Trimming took 2 bases from V and 0 from J, leaving 8 bases between them. The length of the CDR3 is 14 residues.

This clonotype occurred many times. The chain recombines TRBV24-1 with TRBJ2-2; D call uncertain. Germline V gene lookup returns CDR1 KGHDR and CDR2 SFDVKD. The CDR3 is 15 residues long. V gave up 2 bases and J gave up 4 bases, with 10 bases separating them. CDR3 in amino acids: CATSDSSSFTGELFF. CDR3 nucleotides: TGTGCCACCAGTGATTCATCTTCCTTCACCGGGGAGCTGTTTTTT.

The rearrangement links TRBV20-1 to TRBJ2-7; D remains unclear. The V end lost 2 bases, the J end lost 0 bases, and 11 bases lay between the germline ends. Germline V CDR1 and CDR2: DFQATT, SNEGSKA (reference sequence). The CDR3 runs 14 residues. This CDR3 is CSARWQKSSYEQYF. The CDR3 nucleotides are TGCAGTGCTAGATGGCAGAAGAGCTCCTACGAGCAGTACTTC.

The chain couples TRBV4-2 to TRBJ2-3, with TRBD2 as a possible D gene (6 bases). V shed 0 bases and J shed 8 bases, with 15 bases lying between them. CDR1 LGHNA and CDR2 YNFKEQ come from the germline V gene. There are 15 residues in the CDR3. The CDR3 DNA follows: TGTGCCAGCAGCCAAGACAGCTCCCGGGGAGGTACGCAGTATTTT. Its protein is CASSQDSSRGGTQYF.

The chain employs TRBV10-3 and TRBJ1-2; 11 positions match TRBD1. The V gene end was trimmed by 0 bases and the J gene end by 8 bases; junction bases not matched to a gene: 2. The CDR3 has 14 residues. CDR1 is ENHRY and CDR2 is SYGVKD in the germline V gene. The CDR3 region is CAISESDRGRGYTF. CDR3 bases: TGTGCCATCAGTGAGTCGGACAGGGGGCGCGGCTACACCTTC.

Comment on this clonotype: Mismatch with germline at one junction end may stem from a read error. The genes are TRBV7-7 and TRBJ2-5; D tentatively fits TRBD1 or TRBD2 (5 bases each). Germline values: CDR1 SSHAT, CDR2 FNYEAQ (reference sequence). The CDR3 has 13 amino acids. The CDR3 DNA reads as TGTGCTAGCAGCTTAGCGCTTGGGGCGACCCAGTACTTC. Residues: CASSLALGATQYF.

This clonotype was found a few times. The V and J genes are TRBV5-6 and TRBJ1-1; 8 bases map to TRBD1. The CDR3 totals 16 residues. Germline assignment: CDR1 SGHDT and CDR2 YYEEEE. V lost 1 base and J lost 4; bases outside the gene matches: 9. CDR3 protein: CASSLSSGGGGTEAFF. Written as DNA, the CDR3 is TGTGCCAGCAGCTTGTCTTCAGGGGGCGGTGGCACTGAAGCTTTCTTT.

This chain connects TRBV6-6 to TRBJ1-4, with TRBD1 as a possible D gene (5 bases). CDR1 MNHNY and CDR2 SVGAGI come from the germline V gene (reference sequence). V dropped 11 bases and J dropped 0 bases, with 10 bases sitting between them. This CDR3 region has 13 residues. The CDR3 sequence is CAGGGATNEKLFF. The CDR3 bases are TGTGCCGGGGGGGGGGCAACTAATGAAAAACTGTTTTTT.

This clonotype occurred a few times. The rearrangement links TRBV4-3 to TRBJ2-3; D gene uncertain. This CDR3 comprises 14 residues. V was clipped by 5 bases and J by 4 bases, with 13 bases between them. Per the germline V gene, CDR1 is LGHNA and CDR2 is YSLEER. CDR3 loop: CASSGRFPADTQYF. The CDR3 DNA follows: TGCGCCAGCAGCGGGCGGTTCCCCGCAGATACGCAGTATTTT.

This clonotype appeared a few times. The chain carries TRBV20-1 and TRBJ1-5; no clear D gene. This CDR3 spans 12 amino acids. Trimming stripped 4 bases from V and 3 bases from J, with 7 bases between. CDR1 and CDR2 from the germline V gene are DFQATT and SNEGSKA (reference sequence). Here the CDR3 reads CSATAPNQPQHF. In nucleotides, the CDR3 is TGCAGTGCTACCGCTCCCAATCAGCCCCAGCATTTT.

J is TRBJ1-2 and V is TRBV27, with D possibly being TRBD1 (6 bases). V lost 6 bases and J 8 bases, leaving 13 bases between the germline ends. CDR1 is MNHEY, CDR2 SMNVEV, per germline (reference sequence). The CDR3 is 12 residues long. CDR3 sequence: CASRQGLRGYTF. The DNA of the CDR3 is TGTGCCAGCAGGCAGGGGCTTCGGGGCTACACCTTC.

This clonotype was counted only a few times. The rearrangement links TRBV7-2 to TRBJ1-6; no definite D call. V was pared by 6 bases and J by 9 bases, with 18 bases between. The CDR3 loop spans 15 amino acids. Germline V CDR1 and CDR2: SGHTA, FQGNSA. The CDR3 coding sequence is TGTGCCAGCAGATATACACCGATTGCCCCTTCACCCCTCCACTTT. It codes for CASRYTPIAPSPLHF.

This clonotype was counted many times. The DNA of the CDR3 is TGCGCCAGCAGCCCTTCCGGCGTTAGTGAAGCTTTCTTT. This sequence encodes CASSPSGVSEAFF. The chain links TRBV5-1 to TRBJ1-1; the D is unclear. Looked up from germline, CDR1 is SGHRS and CDR2 is YFSETQ. The CDR3 has 13 amino acids. V was clipped by 4 bases and J by 7 bases, with 14 bases between them.

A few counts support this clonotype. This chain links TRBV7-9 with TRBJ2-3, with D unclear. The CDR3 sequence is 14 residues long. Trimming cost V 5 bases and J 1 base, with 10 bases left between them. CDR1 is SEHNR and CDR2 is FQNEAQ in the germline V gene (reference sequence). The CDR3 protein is CASSPFTGTDTQYF. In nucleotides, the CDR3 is TGTGCCAGCAGCCCATTTACTGGCACAGATACGCAGTATTTT.

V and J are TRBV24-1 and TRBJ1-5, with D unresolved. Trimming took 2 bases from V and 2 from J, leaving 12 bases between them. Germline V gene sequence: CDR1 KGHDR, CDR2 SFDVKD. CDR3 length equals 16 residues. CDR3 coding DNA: TGTGCCACCAGTGATTCCGGGTTAATGGGCAATCAGCCCCAGCATTTT. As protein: CATSDSGLMGNQPQHF.

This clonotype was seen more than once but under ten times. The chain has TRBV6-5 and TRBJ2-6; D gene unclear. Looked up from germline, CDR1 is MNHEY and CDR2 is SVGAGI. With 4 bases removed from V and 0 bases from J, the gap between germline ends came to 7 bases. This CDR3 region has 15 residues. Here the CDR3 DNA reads TGTGCCAGCAGTTTTTCGGTCTCTGGGGCCAACGTCCTGACTTTC. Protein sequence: CASSFSVSGANVLTF.

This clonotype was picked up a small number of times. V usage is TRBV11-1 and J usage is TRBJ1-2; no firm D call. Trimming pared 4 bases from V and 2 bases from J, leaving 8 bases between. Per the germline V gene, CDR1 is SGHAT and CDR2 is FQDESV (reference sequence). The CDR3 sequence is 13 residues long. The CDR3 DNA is TGTGCCAGCAGCTCACAGAGGAACTATGGCTACACCTTC. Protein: CASSSQRNYGYTF.

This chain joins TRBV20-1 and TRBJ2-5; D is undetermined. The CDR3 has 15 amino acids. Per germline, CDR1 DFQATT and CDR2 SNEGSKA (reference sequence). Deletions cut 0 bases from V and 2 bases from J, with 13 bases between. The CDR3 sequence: CSAREDLTRQETQYF. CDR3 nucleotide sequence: TGCAGTGCTAGAGAGGACCTTACACGTCAAGAGACCCAGTACTTC.

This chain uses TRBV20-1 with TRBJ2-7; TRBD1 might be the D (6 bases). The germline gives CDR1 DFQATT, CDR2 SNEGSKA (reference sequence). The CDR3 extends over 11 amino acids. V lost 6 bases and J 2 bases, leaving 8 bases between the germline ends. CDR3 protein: CSARQAYEQYV. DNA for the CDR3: TGCAGTGCCAGACAGGCCTACGAGCAGTACGTC.